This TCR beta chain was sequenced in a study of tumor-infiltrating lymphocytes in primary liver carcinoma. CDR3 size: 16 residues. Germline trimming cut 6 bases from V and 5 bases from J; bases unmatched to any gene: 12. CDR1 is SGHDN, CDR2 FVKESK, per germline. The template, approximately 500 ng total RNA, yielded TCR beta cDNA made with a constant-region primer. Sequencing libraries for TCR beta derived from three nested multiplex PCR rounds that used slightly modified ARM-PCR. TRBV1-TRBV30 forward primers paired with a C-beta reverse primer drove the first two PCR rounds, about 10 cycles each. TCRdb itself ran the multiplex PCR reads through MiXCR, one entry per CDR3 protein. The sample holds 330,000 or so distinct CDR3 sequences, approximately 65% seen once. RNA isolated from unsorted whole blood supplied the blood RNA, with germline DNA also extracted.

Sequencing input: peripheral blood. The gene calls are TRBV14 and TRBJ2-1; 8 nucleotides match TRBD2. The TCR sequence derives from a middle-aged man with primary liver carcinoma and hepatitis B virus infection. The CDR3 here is CASSAIAGWVNNEQFF. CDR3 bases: TGTGCCAGCAGTGCCATAGCGGGATGGGTAAACAATGAGCAGTTCTTC.